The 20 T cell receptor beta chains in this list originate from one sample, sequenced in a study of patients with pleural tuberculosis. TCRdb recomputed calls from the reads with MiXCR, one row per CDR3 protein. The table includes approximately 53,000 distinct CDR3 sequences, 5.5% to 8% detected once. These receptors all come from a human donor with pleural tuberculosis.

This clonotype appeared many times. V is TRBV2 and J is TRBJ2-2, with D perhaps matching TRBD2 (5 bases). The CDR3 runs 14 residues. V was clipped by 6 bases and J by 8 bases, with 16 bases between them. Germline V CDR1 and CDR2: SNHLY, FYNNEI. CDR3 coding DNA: TGTGCCAGCAGGAGGGAGAGTAGTGGAGGGGAGCTGTTTTTT. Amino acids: CASRRESSGGELFF.

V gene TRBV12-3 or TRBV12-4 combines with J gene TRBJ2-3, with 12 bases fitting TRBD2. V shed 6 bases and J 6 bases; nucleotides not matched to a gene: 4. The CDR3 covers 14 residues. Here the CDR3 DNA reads TGTGCCAGCAGCCGACTAGCGGGAGTGGATACGCAGTATTTT. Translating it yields CASSRLAGVDTQYF.

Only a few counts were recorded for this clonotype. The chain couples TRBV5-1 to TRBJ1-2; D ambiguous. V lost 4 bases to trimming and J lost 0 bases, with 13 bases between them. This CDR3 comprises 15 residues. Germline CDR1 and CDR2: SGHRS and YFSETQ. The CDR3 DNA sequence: TGCGCCAGCAGCCCCCGACCGAACTCTAACTATGGCTACACCTTC. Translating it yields CASSPRPNSNYGYTF.

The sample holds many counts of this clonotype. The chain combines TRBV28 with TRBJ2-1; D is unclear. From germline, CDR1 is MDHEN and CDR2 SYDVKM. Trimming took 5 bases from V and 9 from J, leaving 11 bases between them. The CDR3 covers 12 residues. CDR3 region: CASSGPRFEQFF. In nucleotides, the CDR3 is TGTGCCAGCAGTGGGCCAAGGTTTGAGCAGTTCTTC. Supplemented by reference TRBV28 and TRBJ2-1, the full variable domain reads DVKVTQSSRYLVKRTGEKVFLECVQDMDHENMFWYRQDPGLGLRLIYFSYDVKMKEKGDIPEGYSVSREKKERFSLILESASTNQTSMYLCASSGPRFEQFFGPGTRLTVL.

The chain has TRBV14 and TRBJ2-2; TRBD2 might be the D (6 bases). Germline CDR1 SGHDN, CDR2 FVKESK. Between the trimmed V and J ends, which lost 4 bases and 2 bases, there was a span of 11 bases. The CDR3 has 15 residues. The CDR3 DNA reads TGTGCCAGCAGCCCGCTAGCGCCCAACACCGGGGAGCTGTTTTTT. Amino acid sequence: CASSPLAPNTGELFF.

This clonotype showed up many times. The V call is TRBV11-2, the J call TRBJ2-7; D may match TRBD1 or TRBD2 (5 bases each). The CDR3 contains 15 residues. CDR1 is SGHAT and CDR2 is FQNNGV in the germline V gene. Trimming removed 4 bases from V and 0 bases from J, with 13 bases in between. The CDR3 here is CASSSLGRSSYEQYF. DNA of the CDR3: TGTGCCAGCAGCTCGCTGGGACGGAGCTCCTACGAGCAGTACTTC.

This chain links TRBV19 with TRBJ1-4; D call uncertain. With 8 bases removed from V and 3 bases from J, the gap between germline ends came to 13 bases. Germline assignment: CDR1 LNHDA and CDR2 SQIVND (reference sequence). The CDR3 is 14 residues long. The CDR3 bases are TGTGCCAGTCGGTCCTCCCCAGCTAATGAAAAACTGTTTTTT. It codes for CASRSSPANEKLFF. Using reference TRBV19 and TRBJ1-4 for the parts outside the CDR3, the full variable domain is DGGITQSPKYLFRKEGQNVTLSCEQNLNHDAMYWYRQDPGQGLRLIYYSQIVNDFQKGDIAEGYSVSREKKESFPLTVTSAQKNPTAFYLCASRSSPANEKLFFGSGTQLSVL.

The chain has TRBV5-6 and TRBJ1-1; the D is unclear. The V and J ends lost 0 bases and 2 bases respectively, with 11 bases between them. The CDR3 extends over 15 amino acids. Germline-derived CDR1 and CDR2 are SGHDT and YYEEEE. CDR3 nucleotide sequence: TGTGCCAGCAGCTTGGTTCGTCAGCAAAACACTGAAGCTTTCTTT. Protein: CASSLVRQQNTEAFF.

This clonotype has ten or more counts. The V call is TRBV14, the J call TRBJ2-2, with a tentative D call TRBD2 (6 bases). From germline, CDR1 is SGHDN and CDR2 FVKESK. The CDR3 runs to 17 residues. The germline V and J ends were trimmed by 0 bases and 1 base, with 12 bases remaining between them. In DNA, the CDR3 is TGTGCCAGCAGCCAAGATGCGCGGGGAAAGAACACCGGGGAGCTGTTTTTT. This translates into CASSQDARGKNTGELFF.

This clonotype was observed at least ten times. CDR3 in DNA: TGTGCCAGCAGTCCCCAAAGCAGGGCAGATACGCAGTATTTT. This translates into CASSPQSRADTQYF. V and J are TRBV3-1 and TRBJ2-3; D possibly corresponds to TRBD1 (5 bases). CDR1 LGHDT and CDR2 YNNKEL come from the germline V gene (reference sequence). CDR3 length equals 14 residues. Between the trimmed V and J ends, which lost 6 bases and 4 bases, there was a span of 14 bases.

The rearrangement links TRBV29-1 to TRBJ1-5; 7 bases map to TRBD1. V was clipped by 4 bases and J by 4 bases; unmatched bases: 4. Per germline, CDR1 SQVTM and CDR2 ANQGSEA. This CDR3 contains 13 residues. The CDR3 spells CSVGQGGNQPQHF. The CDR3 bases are TGCAGCGTTGGGCAGGGGGGGAATCAGCCCCAGCATTTT. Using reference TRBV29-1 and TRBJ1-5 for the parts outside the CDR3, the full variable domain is SAVISQKPSRDICQRGTSLTIQCQVDSQVTMMFWYRQQPGQSLTLIATANQGSEATYESGFVIDKFPISRPNLTFSTLTVSNMSPEDSSIYLCSVGQGGNQPQHFGDGTRLSIL.

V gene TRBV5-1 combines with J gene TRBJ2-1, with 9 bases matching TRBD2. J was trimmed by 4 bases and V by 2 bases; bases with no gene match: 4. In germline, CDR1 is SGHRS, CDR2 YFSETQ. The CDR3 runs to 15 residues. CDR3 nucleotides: TGCGCCAGCAGCTTCGGAGCGGGAGGATACAATGAGCAGTTCTTC. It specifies CASSFGAGGYNEQFF.

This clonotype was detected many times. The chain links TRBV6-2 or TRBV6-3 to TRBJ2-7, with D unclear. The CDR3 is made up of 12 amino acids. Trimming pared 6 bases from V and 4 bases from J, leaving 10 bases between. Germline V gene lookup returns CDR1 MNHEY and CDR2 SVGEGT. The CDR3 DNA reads TGTGCCAGCAGCCCCCCGGATTACGAGCAGTACGTC. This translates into CASSPPDYEQYV.

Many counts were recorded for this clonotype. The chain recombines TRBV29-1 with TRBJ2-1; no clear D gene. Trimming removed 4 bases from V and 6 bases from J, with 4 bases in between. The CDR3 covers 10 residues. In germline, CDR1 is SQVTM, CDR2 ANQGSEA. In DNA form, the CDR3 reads TGCAGCGTTGCAGTCAATGAGCAGTTCTTC. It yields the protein CSVAVNEQFF.

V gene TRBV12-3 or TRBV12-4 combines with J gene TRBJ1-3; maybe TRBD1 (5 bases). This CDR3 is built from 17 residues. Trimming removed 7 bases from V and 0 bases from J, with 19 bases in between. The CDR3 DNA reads TGTGCCAGCACTTTGACAGACTACCTTCTCTCTGGAAACACCATATATTTT. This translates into CASTLTDYLLSGNTIYF.

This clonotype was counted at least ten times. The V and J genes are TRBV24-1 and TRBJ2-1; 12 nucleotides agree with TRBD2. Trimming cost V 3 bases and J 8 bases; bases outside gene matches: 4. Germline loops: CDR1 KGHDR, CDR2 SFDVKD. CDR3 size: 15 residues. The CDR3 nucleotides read TGTGCCACCAGTGATCTAGCGGGAGGGGGTGATGAGCAGTTCTTC. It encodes CATSDLAGGGDEQFF.

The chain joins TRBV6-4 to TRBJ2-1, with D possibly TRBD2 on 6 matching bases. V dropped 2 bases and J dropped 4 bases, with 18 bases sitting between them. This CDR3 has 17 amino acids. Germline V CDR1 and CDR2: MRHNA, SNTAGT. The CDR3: CASSDPRLTSIYNEQFF. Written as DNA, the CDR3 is TGTGCCAGCAGTGACCCCCGACTAACTAGCATATACAATGAGCAGTTCTTC.

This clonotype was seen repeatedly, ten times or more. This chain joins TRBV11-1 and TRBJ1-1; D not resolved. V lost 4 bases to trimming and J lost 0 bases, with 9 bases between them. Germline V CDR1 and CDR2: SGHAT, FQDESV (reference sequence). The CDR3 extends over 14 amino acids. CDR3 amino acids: CASSSFSLNTEAFF. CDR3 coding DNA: TGTGCCAGCAGCTCTTTCAGCCTGAACACTGAAGCTTTCTTT.

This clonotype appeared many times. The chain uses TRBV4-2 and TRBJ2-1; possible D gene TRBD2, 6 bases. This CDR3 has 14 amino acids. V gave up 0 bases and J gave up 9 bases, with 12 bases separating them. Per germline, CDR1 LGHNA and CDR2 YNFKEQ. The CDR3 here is CASSQEMGGREQFF. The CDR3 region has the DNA TGTGCCAGCAGCCAAGAAATGGGGGGACGTGAGCAGTTCTTC.

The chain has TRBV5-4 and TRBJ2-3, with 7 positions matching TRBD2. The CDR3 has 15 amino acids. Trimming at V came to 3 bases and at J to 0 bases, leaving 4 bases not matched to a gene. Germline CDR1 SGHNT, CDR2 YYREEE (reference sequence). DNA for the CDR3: TGTGCCAGCAGCTCGGGACTACCGAGCACAGATACGCAGTATTTT. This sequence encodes CASSSGLPSTDTQYF.